These T cell receptor beta chains were read from a single sample in a study of CD8+CD57+ T cells in acquired aplastic anemia. TCRdb re-derived calls from the reads in MiXCR, one entry per CDR3 protein. The table has under 200,000 distinct CDR3 sequences, under 75% seen once. What was sequenced was sorted CD4+, CD8+, or CD8+CD57+ T cells (not recorded which) from PBMCs. The receptors shown here come from a human donor in good health. CDR3s include the opening cysteine and the closing phenylalanine or tryptophan. The order of the fields is V gene, clone size, J gene, D gene, CDR3 length, CDR3 DNA, CDR3 protein. D genes are given only for firm matches. Size is stated for part of the rows, as once, few or many counts, or as a class when the clone is expanded.

TRBV5-8,many,TRBJ2-7,.,14,TGTGCCAGCAGCTTTACAGGGATTTCCCACGAGCAGTACTTC,CASSFTGISHEQYF
TRBV20-1,.,TRBJ2-5,TRBD1,17,TGCAGTGCTAGTCCGAGGCGCCCGGGACAGGGCCAAGAGACCCAGTACTTC,CSASPRRPGQGQETQYF
TRBV6-5,many,TRBJ2-1,.,11,TGTGCCAGCAGTTTAGGCAATGAGCAGTTCTTC,CASSLGNEQFF
TRBV9,.,TRBJ2-3,TRBD2,17,TGTGCCAGCAGCGTAGAACTAGCGGGAGGACGCACAGATACGCAGTATTTT,CASSVELAGGRTDTQYF
TRBV24-1,.,TRBJ2-5,.,13,TGTGCCACCAGTGATTTCCCTTCAGAGACCCAGTACTTC,CATSDFPSETQYF
TRBV5-1,.,TRBJ2-5,TRBD2,17,TGCGCCAGCAGCTTGGACTGGACTAGACCTAACCAAGAGACCCAGTACTTC,CASSLDWTRPNQETQYF
TRBV5-1,.,TRBJ2-5,TRBD1,15,TGCGCCAGCAGCTTGGCCCCGGACAGGGGTGAGACCCAGTACTTC,CASSLAPDRGETQYF
TRBV24-1,.,TRBJ1-4,.,14,TGTGCCACCAGTGTTGGTACAACTAATGAAAAACTGTTTTTT,CATSVGTTNEKLFF
TRBV7-9,.,TRBJ2-5,.,15,TGTGCCAGCAGCTTGGCTCCCATGACAGGAGAGACCCAGTACTTC,CASSLAPMTGETQYF
TRBV14,.,TRBJ2-3,TRBD2,13,TGTGCCAGCAGCCAAAAAGCAGGACTAGTCTGGTATTTT,CASSQKAGLVWYF
TRBV29-1,once,TRBJ1-5,TRBD1,13,TGCAGCGTCAACGGACAGGGCAATCAGCCCCAGCATTTT,CSVNGQGNQPQHF
TRBV2,.,TRBJ1-6,.,14,TGTGCCAGCAGTGAGGGCAGGGAAGCTTCACCCCTCCACTTT,CASSEGREASPLHF
TRBV7-8,.,TRBJ2-5,.,14,TGTGCCAGCAGCTTACCAGCGGCCCAAGAGACCCAGTACTTC,CASSLPAAQETQYF
TRBV7-2,.,TRBJ2-3,.,16,TGTGCCAGCAGCTTAGGAGGGCTGGTAGGAGCAGATACGCAGTATTTT,CASSLGGLVGADTQYF
TRBV20-1,.,TRBJ2-3,.,12,TGCAGTGCTAGTGGGGGTGCAGATACGCAGTATTTT,CSASGGADTQYF
TRBV6-1,.,TRBJ1-6,TRBD1,15,TGTGCCAGAGACTTGCGGGACAGGTATAATTCACCCCTCCACTTT,CARDLRDRYNSPLHF
TRBV27,many,TRBJ2-1,TRBD2,16,TGTGCCAGCAGTTTATACGGGACTAGCGGTGATACTGAGCAGTTCTTC,CASSLYGTSGDTEQFF
TRBV7-3,many,TRBJ2-1,.,13,TGTGCCAGCAGCTCCCCAGAGGGCAGCGAGCAGTTCTTC,CASSSPEGSEQFF
TRBV4-1,.,TRBJ1-5,.,18,TGCGCCAGCAGCCAACCGGAGTTGAACCTCGGAAACAATCAGCCCCAGCATTTT,CASSQPELNLGNNQPQHF
TRBV20-1,.,TRBJ1-1,.,12,TGCAGTGCTGGGCGACCGGACACTGAAGCTTTCTTT,CSAGRPDTEAFF
TRBV5-1,.,TRBJ1-1,.,16,TGCGCCAGCAGCTCACCCCGACAGGAGTTGAACACTGAAGCTTTCTTT,CASSSPRQELNTEAFF
TRBV5-6,many,TRBJ2-7,.,14,TGTGCCAGCAGCTTGGTTGAAGAACACTACGAGCAGTACTTC,CASSLVEEHYEQYF
TRBV5-4,.,TRBJ1-1,.,14,TGTGCCAGCAGCTTGGGGGGCATGAACACTGAAGCTTTCTTT,CASSLGGMNTEAFF
TRBV28,many,TRBJ1-5,TRBD1,15,TGTGCCAGCAGCCGACGACAGGGTCTGGACCAGCCCCAGCATTTT,CASSRRQGLDQPQHF
TRBV7-9,many,TRBJ1-1,.,15,TGTGCCAGCAGCCCTCTAGGCAGGGAATGGACTGAAGCTTTCTTT,CASSPLGREWTEAFF
TRBV7-9,.,TRBJ1-6,.,16,TGTGCCCTAGGGGTGATGGGGGCGGCCTATAATTCACCCCTCCACTTT,CALGVMGAAYNSPLHF
TRBV6-5,many,TRBJ2-7,.,13,TGTGCCAGCATTTCTAGTTTCACCTACGAGCAGTACTTC,CASISSFTYEQYF
TRBV19,once,TRBJ2-7,.,12,TGTGCCAGTACCACCAGAGGGGGCGAGCAGTACTTC,CASTTRGGEQYF
TRBV2,.,TRBJ2-3,.,14,TGTGCCAGTACCTCTCCGGGAGTCACAGATACGCAGTATTTT,CASTSPGVTDTQYF
TRBV7-6,few,TRBJ2-5,TRBD2,11,TGTGCCGCGGGGGGCAGAGAGACCCAGTACTTC,CAAGGRETQYF
TRBV24-1,.,TRBJ2-7,.,13,TGTGCCAGCAGTGAAACTCTATCCTACGAGCAGTACTTC,CASSETLSYEQYF
TRBV9,.,TRBJ1-6,.,14,TGTGCCAGCAGCGGATCGAACAATAATTCACCCCTCCACTTT,CASSGSNNNSPLHF
TRBV7-9,.,TRBJ2-5,TRBD2,16,TGTGCCAGCAGCTTTACGACTAGCGGGCTAAGAGAGACCCAGTACTTC,CASSFTTSGLRETQYF
TRBV20-1,.,TRBJ2-3,TRBD2,14,TGCAGTGCTAGTACTAGCGGGAATTCAGATACGCAGTATTTT,CSASTSGNSDTQYF
TRBV29-1,few,TRBJ1-5,.,13,TGCAGCATTCGGACAGTGGAGGGCCAGCCCCAGCATTTT,CSIRTVEGQPQHF
TRBV19,.,TRBJ2-7,.,15,TGTGCCAGTAGTAACAAGGGAGAAGGGTTCTACGAGCAGTACTTC,CASSNKGEGFYEQYF
TRBV7-2,.,TRBJ2-1,TRBD2,16,TGTGCCAGCAGCTTGGGGACTAGCGGGAGGACCAATGAGCAGTTCTTC,CASSLGTSGRTNEQFF
TRBV15,.,TRBJ1-1,.,14,TGTGCCACCAGCAGAGGTCCCAAGGGCGCTGAAGCTTTCTTT,CATSRGPKGAEAFF
TRBV15,.,TRBJ2-2,.,14,TGTGCCACCAGCGATAGGACAGCCCAAAGGGAGCTGTTTTTT,CATSDRTAQRELFF
TRBV19,.,TRBJ2-2,TRBD1,15,TGTGCCAGTTCTCAGGGGACAGGGTACACCGGGGAGCTGTTTTTT,CASSQGTGYTGELFF
TRBV7-9,.,TRBJ2-1,TRBD2,16,TGTGCCAGCAGCTCCCCCCCAAGCGGGGGAAGCAATGAGCAGTTCTTC,CASSSPPSGGSNEQFF
TRBV20-1,.,TRBJ2-6,TRBD1,17,TGCAGTGCTAGGGGGACAGAGAAATCCTCTGGGGCCAACGTCCTGACTTTC,CSARGTEKSSGANVLTF
TRBV11-2,.,TRBJ1-2,.,13,TGTGCCAGCAGCTTAGATCAGGTTGGGGGCTACACCTTC,CASSLDQVGGYTF
TRBV6-1,.,TRBJ2-7,.,15,TGTGCCAGCAGTGAACTAGTGGGAGGCACCTACGAGCAGTACTTC,CASSELVGGTYEQYF
TRBV15,.,TRBJ2-1,.,15,TGTGCCACCAGCACTACAGGGTTCTGGGGCGATGAGCAGTTCTTC,CATSTTGFWGDEQFF
TRBV7-9,many,TRBJ2-3,TRBD2,15,TGTGCCTCCGGGGAGGCGGGAGTGATCACAGATACGCAGTATTTT,CASGEAGVITDTQYF
TRBV24-1,.,TRBJ1-2,.,15,TGTGCCACCAGTGTCCCCAGGACGGGTAACTATGGCTACACCTTC,CATSVPRTGNYGYTF
TRBV20-1,.,TRBJ1-1,.,14,TGCAGTGCTAGAGAGGGTAGTTTGAACACTGAAGCTTTCTTT,CSAREGSLNTEAFF
TRBV10-3,.,TRBJ1-6,.,14,TGTGCCATCAGTGCAGGACAGCGTAATTCACCCCTCCACTTT,CAISAGQRNSPLHF
TRBV29-1,few,TRBJ2-3,TRBD2,13,TGCAGCGTTGCCGGACTAGTGGGAGATACGCAGTATTTT,CSVAGLVGDTQYF